What follows are 19 T cell receptor beta chains derived from one specimen sequenced in a study of long-term antiretroviral therapy in people with HIV. With survey level as its setting, the immunoSEQ assay was v3.0. Some clones are missing from TCRdb's copy, which holds only in-frame ones; the method was immunoSEQ multiplex PCR. The data hold 30,000 to 45,000 clones, with 80% observed a single time. Sequences were derived from unsorted PBMCs, sampled 3.4 years after starting antiretroviral therapy. The receptors were sampled from a man in his thirties or forties with HIV.

V and J are TRBV13 and TRBJ1-1; D uncertain. This CDR3 has 12 amino acids. Germline V gene data show CDR1 as PRHDT and CDR2 as FYEKMQ (reference sequence). V was cut by 3 bases and J by 7 bases, with 9 bases left in between. The DNA for the CDR3 is TGTGCCAGCAGCTTCGGTACCCATGAAGCTTTCTTT. Translation gives CASSFGTHEAFF.

V is TRBV5-1 and J is TRBJ1-1; D uncertain. CDR3 length: 14 amino acids. V lost 0 bases to trimming and J lost 0 bases, with 6 bases between them. Germline V CDR1 and CDR2: SGHRS, YFSETQ. For the CDR3, the DNA is TGCGCCAGCAGCTTGGACAATCTGAACACTGAAGCTTTCTTT. This codes for CASSLDNLNTEAFF.

This chain connects TRBV9 to TRBJ1-1; D unresolved. The CDR3 totals 16 residues. Trimming took 2 bases from V and 1 from J, leaving 15 bases between them. Germline loops: CDR1 SGDLS, CDR2 YYNGEE. The CDR3 protein is CASSVSRERGNTEAFF. The CDR3 DNA sequence: TGTGCCAGCAGCGTGAGCCGGGAGCGGGGGAACACTGAAGCTTTCTTT. The full variable domain, its missing parts supplied by reference TRBV9 and TRBJ1-1, is DSGVTQTPKHLITATGQRVTLRCSPRSGDLSVYWYQQSLDQGLQFLIQYYNGEERAKGNILERFSAQQFPDLHSELNLSSLELGDSALYFCASSVSRERGNTEAFFGQGTRLTVV.

The J gene is TRBJ2-1, the V gene TRBV5-5; D possibly corresponds to TRBD2 (6 bases). Trimming left V 0 bases short and J 8 bases short, with 15 bases between. Germline V lookup: CDR1 SGHKS, CDR2 YYEKEE (reference sequence). This CDR3 region has 15 residues. CDR3 loop: CASSLEGGRGDEQFF. Written as DNA, the CDR3 is TGTGCCAGCAGCTTGGAGGGAGGCCGGGGCGATGAGCAGTTCTTC.

This clone was seen only once. The chain combines TRBV5-1 with TRBJ2-3, with D uncertain. There are 15 residues in the CDR3. CDR1 and CDR2 from the germline V gene are SGHRS and YFSETQ. V lost 4 bases to trimming and J lost 0 bases, with 12 bases between them. CDR3 in amino acids: CASSRIGSSTDTQYF. The CDR3 nucleotides are TGCGCCAGCAGCCGAATAGGCTCTAGCACAGATACGCAGTATTTT.

CDR3 loop: CASSQYREGQPQHF. In DNA, the CDR3 is TGTGCCAGCTCTCAATACAGGGAGGGTCAGCCCCAGCATTTT. The V gene is TRBV18, the J gene TRBJ1-5; TRBD1 is a possible D gene (6 bases). V was shortened by 6 bases and J by 6 bases, with 15 bases between the two germline ends. CDR3 length: 14 amino acids. The V gene's germline CDR1 is KGHSH and CDR2 LQKENI.

The rearrangement uses TRBV13 and TRBJ2-2; D is tentatively TRBD1 or TRBD2 (5 bases each). V gave up 3 bases and J gave up 4 bases, with 18 bases separating them. This CDR3 comprises 17 residues. Germline V gene data show CDR1 as PRHDT and CDR2 as FYEKMQ (reference sequence). Here the CDR3 reads CASSFKVRDGPTGELFF. CDR3 nucleotides: TGTGCCAGCAGCTTTAAGGTCCGGGACGGGCCCACCGGGGAGCTGTTTTTT. Full variable domain (rest looked up from reference TRBV13 and TRBJ2-2): AAGVIQSPRHLIKEKRETATLKCYPIPRHDTVYWYQQGPGQDPQFLISFYEKMQSDKGSIPDRFSAQQFSDYHSELNMSSLELGDSALYFCASSFKVRDGPTGELFFGEGSRLTVL.

The V call is TRBV29-1, the J call TRBJ2-7; D unclear. This CDR3 spans 12 amino acids. Trimming took 4 bases from V and 2 from J, leaving 9 bases between them. Germline CDR1 SQVTM, CDR2 ANQGSEA. The CDR3 spells CSVVGGTYEQYF. DNA for the CDR3: TGCAGCGTTGTAGGCGGTACCTACGAGCAGTACTTC.

The J gene is TRBJ2-7, the V gene TRBV27; a possible D gene is TRBD1 (6 bases). Trimming removed 3 bases at V and 2 bases at J, with 17 bases between. The CDR3 runs to 16 residues. CDR1 and CDR2 (germline): MNHEY, SMNVEV (reference sequence). The CDR3 DNA is TGTGCCAGCAGTTTCCAGCAGGGGCTGAGGCCCTACGAGCAGTACTTC. Translating gives CASSFQQGLRPYEQYF.

The chain combines TRBV13 with TRBJ1-3; tentatively, D is TRBD1 (5 bases). The CDR3 runs 17 residues. The germline gives CDR1 PRHDT, CDR2 FYEKMQ (reference sequence). V shed 2 bases and J shed 0 bases, with 14 bases lying between them. The CDR3 sequence is CASSLRSGRISGNTIYF. Written as DNA, the CDR3 is TGTGCCAGCAGCTTACGATCGGGACGGATCTCTGGAAACACCATATATTTT.

The V and J genes are TRBV2 and TRBJ2-1; 8 nucleotides agree with TRBD2. The germline CDR1 and CDR2 sequences are SNHLY and FYNNEI. The CDR3 extends over 15 amino acids. Trimming at V came to 1 base and at J to 3 bases, leaving 2 bases not matched to a gene. The CDR3 DNA follows: TGTGCCAGCAGTGAAGTAGCGGGGAACTACAATGAGCAGTTCTTC. As protein: CASSEVAGNYNEQFF.

The chain links TRBV29-1 to TRBJ2-1; 8 bases align to TRBD2. Germline trimming cut 8 bases from V and 6 bases from J; bases unmatched to any gene: 6. Germline V gene sequence: CDR1 SQVTM, CDR2 ANQGSEA. The CDR3 consists of 12 residues. The CDR3 nucleotides are TGCAGCTCAACACGGGGGGGCAATGAGCAGTTCTTC. Residues: CSSTRGGNEQFF.

Only a few counts were recorded for this clone. The V gene is TRBV6-6, the J gene TRBJ1-2, with 12 bases that match TRBD1. V lost 7 bases to trimming and J lost 6 bases; unmatched junction nucleotides: 6. The V gene's germline CDR1 is MNHNY and CDR2 SVGAGI (reference sequence). The CDR3 covers 14 residues. In DNA, the CDR3 is TGTGCCAGCACCGGGACAGGGGGCAGTGATGGCTACACCTTC. Amino acid sequence: CASTGTGGSDGYTF.

The chain recombines TRBV7-8 with TRBJ2-5; D is unclear. The CDR3 loop spans 15 amino acids. The V gene lost 0 bases and the J gene lost 1 base, with 9 bases spanning the gap. Germline lookup yields CDR1 SGHVS and CDR2 FQNEAQ. CDR3 DNA sequence: TGTGCCAGCAGCTTAGCGGCAGATCTCCAAGAGACCCAGTACTTC. It codes for CASSLAADLQETQYF. Complete variable domain (other parts from reference TRBV7-8 and TRBJ2-5): GAGVSQSPRYKVAKRGQDVALRCDPISGHVSLFWYQQALGQGPEFLTYFQNEAQLDKSGLPSDRFFAERPEGSVSTLKIQRTQQEDSAVYLCASSLAADLQETQYFGPGTRLLVL.

The rearrangement joins TRBV5-1 to TRBJ2-7, with TRBD2 as a possible D gene (6 bases). Trimming removed 0 bases at V and 6 bases at J, with 16 bases between. CDR1 SGHRS and CDR2 YFSETQ come from the germline V gene. The CDR3 has 15 residues. CDR3 DNA sequence: TGCGCCAGCAGCTTGGGGGACTTTCCACTGGGCGAGCAGTACTTC. It codes for CASSLGDFPLGEQYF.

The chain carries TRBV4-2 and TRBJ2-3, with 10 positions matching TRBD2. Germline CDR1 reads LGHNA; CDR2 reads YNFKEQ. The CDR3 spans 17 residues. V lost 0 bases to trimming and J lost 2 bases; unmatched junction nucleotides: 5. CDR3 coding DNA: TGTGCCAGCAGCCAAGATGGCCTAGCGGGAGACACAGATACGCAGTATTTT. Protein: CASSQDGLAGDTDTQYF.

The J gene is TRBJ2-7, the V gene TRBV28; 11 positions agree with TRBD2. The CDR3 totals 15 residues. Germline CDR1 reads MDHEN; CDR2 reads SYDVKM. Germline trimming cut 5 bases from V and 6 bases from J; bases unmatched to any gene: 9. The CDR3 DNA sequence: TGTGCCAGCAGTGTAGCGGGAGGGCCCCGTAGCGAGCAGTACTTC. Encoded protein: CASSVAGGPRSEQYF.

This chain joins TRBV5-1 and TRBJ1-4; D unresolved. The germline V gene encodes CDR1 SGHRS and CDR2 YFSETQ. The ends were cut back, 0 bases at V and 7 bases at J, with 10 bases in the middle. This CDR3 region has 14 residues. The DNA for the CDR3 is TGCGCCAGCAGCTTGGTCTCGGGTAGTGAAAAACTGTTTTTT. Residues: CASSLVSGSEKLFF.

The CDR3 is CASSQFPGLALYEQYF. The CDR3 DNA sequence: TGTGCCAGCAGCCAATTCCCGGGACTAGCGCTCTATGAGCAGTACTTC. The V gene is TRBV14, the J gene TRBJ2-7; 10 nucleotides agree with TRBD2. There are 16 residues in the CDR3. V dropped 2 bases and J dropped 7; count of bases not matched to a gene: 11. Germline V CDR1 and CDR2: SGHDN, FVKESK.